This T cell receptor beta chain appears in the sequencing data of a study of early T cells in non-severe SARS-CoV-2 infection. The wider study: The sequenced material was bulk RNA from unsorted whole blood, and its chains were unpaired. Notes on the study in general: Private and CD4 specificities were missed by VDJdb matching, which favored anti-spike CD8 responses.

A note on this clonotype: Its specificity is unknown.

The CDR3 covers 15 residues. Trimming shortened V by 5 bases and J by 2 bases, and 16 bases separated the two germline ends. The library protocol tagged individual cDNA molecules with unique molecular identifiers. TCRdb used MiXCR to reprocess the 5' RACE reads, holding one entry per CDR3 protein. The sample carries over 85,000 distinct CDR3 sequences, 10% to 15% recorded once. The sequences come from whole blood, collected at baseline. This sequence originates from an adult who was a healthcare worker with PCR-confirmed SARS-CoV-2 infection or an uninfected control (not recorded which). V and J are TRBV12-3 or TRBV12-4 and TRBJ2-7, with D perhaps being TRBD1 or TRBD2 (5 bases each). DNA of the CDR3: TGTGCCAGCAGTCCCCCCAGGGAGATCCCCTACGAGCAGTACTTC. Translating it yields CASSPPREIPYEQYF.